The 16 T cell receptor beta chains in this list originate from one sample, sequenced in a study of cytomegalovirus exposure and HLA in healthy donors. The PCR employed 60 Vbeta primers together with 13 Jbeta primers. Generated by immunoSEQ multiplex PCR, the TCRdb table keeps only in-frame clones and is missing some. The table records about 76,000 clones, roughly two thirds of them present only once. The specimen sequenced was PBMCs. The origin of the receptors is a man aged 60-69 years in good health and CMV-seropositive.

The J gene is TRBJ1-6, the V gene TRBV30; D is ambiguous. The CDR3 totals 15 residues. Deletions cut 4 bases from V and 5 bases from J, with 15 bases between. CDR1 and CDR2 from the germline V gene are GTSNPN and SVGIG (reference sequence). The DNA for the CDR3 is TGTGCCTGGACGCTATCGGGAAGTCATAATTCACCCCTCCACTTT. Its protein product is CAWTLSGSHNSPLHF.

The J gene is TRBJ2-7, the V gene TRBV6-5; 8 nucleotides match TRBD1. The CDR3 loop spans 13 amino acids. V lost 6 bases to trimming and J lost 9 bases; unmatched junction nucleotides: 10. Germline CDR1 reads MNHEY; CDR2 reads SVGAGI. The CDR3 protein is CASRRGTGGGQYF. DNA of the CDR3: TGTGCCAGCAGGAGGGGGACAGGTGGAGGGCAGTACTTC.

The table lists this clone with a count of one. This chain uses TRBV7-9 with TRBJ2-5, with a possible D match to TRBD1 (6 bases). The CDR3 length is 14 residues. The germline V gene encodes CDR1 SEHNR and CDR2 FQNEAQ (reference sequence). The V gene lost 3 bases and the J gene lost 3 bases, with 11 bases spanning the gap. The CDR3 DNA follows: TGTGCCAGCAGCTTCTACGGGACAAAAGAGACCCAGTACTTC. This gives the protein CASSFYGTKETQYF.

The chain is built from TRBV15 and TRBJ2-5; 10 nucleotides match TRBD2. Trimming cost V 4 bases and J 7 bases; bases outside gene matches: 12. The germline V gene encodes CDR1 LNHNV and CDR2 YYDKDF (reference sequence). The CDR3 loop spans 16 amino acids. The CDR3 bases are TGTGCCACCAGCAAGAAACGGACTAGCGGACTAGGGACCCAGTACTTC. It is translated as CATSKKRTSGLGTQYF.

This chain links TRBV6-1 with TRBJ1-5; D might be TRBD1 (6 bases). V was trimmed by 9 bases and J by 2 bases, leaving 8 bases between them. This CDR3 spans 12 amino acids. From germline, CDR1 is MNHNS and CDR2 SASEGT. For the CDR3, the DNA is TGTGCCAGTCGACAGGGCAATCAGCCCCAGCATTTT. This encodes CASRQGNQPQHF.

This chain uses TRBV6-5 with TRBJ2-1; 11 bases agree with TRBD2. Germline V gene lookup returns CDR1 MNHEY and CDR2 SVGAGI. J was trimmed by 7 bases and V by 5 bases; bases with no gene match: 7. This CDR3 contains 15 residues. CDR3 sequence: CASSQTSGSGNEQFF. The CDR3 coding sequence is TGTGCCAGCAGTCAAACTAGCGGGAGTGGTAATGAGCAGTTCTTC.

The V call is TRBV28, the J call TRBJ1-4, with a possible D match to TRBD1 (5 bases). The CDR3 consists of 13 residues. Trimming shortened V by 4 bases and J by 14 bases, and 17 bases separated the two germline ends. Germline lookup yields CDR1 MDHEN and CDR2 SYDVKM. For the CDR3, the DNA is TGTGCCAGCAGTTCACCAGGGCCTGGAGACCTGTTTTTT. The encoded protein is CASSSPGPGDLFF.

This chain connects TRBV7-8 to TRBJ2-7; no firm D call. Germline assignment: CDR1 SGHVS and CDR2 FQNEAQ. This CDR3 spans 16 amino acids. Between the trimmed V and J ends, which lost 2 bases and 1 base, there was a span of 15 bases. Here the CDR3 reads CASSLRLGTMSYEQYF. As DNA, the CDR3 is TGTGCCAGCAGCTTACGTCTCGGAACTATGTCCTACGAGCAGTACTTC.

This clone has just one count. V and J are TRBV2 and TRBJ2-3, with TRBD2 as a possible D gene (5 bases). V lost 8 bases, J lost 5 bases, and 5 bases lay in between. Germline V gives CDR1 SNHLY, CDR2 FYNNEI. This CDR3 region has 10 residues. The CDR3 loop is CASRGDTQYF. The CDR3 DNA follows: TGTGCCAGCCGGGGAGATACGCAGTATTTT.

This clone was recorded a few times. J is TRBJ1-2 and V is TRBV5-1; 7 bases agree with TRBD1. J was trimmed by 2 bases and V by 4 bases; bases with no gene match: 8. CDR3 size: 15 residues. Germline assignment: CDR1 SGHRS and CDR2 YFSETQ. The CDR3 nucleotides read TGCGCCAGCAGCACCCGGACAGGCTTCAACTATGGCTACACCTTC. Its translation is CASSTRTGFNYGYTF.

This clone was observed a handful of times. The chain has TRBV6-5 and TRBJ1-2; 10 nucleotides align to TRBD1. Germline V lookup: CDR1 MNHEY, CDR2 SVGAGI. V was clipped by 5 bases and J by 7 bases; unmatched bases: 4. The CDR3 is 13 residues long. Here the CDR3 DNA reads TGTGCCAGCAGTGAAAGGACAGGGGGTGGCTACACCTTC. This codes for CASSERTGGGYTF.

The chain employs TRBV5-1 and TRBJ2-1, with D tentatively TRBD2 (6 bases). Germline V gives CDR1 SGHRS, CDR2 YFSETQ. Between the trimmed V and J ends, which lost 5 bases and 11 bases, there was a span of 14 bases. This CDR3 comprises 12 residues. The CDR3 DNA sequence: TGCGCCAGCAGGCGGGGAACGGGGCAGCAGTTCTTC. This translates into CASRRGTGQQFF.

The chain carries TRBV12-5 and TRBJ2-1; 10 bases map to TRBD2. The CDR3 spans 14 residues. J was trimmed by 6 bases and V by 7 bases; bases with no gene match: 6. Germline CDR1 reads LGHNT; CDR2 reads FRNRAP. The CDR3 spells CASASGTSVNEQFF. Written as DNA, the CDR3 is TGTGCTAGTGCCTCCGGGACTAGCGTCAATGAGCAGTTCTTC.

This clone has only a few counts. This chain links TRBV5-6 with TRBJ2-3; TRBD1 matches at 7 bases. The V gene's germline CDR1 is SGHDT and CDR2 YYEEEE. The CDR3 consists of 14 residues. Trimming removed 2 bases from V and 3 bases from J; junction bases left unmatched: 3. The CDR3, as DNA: TGTGCCAGCAGCTTAGGGGGCGCTACAGATACGCAGTATTTT. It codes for CASSLGGATDTQYF.

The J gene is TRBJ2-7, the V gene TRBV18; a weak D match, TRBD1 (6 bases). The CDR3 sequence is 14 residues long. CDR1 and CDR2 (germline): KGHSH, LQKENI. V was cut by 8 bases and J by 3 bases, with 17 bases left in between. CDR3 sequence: CASRRQVEDYEQYF. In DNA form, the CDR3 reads TGTGCCAGCCGACGACAGGTTGAGGACTACGAGCAGTACTTC.

CDR3 amino acids: CASHPLRGTEAFF. In DNA form, the CDR3 reads TGTGCCAGCCACCCCCTCAGGGGCACTGAAGCTTTCTTT. The genes are TRBV6-5 and TRBJ1-1; a weak D match, TRBD1 (6 bases). CDR3 length: 13 residues. Trimming cost V 8 bases and J 4 bases, with 14 bases left between them. In germline, CDR1 is MNHEY, CDR2 SVGAGI.